The 25 T cell receptor beta chains given below trace back to one sample, sequenced in a study of early T cells in non-severe SARS-CoV-2 infection. TCRdb recomputed calls from the 5' RACE reads with MiXCR, one row per CDR3 protein. There are some 50,000 distinct CDR3 sequences in the sample; approximately 9.7% occur only once, and less than 25% lies in the top ten. Source material: whole blood. The source is an adult who was a healthcare worker with PCR-confirmed SARS-CoV-2 infection or an uninfected control (not recorded which).

The chain has TRBV27 and TRBJ1-1; D gene ambiguous. The CDR3 sequence is 14 residues long. V was pared by 5 bases and J by 3 bases, with 13 bases between. From germline, CDR1 is MNHEY and CDR2 SMNVEV (reference sequence). CDR3 coding DNA: TGTGCCAGCAGTCCGATAGGAGCAGACACTGAAGCTTTCTTT. Protein: CASSPIGADTEAFF.

The CDR3 DNA reads as TGTGCCAGCAGCCGGGAACGGGGAAACACCATATATTTT. Its protein is CASSRERGNTIYF. The chain combines TRBV7-3 with TRBJ1-3; no clear D. Germline loops: CDR1 SGHTA, CDR2 FQGTGA. V lost 5 bases to trimming and J lost 4 bases, with 9 bases between them. The CDR3 runs to 13 residues.

In this sample, this clonotype turned up many times. V and J are TRBV18 and TRBJ2-6; 7 bases align to TRBD2. Germline V gene sequence: CDR1 KGHSH, CDR2 LQKENI. Trimming took 1 base from V and 2 from J; bases not matched to a gene: 8. CDR3 length: 18 amino acids. CDR3 residues: CASSPLAGVIPGANVLTF. For the CDR3, the DNA is TGTGCCAGCTCACCACTGGCGGGAGTAATCCCTGGGGCCAACGTCCTGACTTTC.

This clonotype was found many times. The chain uses TRBV4-2 and TRBJ2-1, with 9 nucleotides matching TRBD1. The J segment lost 8 bases and the V segment lost 2 bases, leaving 7 bases of the junction unmatched. Germline assignment: CDR1 LGHNA and CDR2 YNFKEQ. CDR3 size: 15 residues. The CDR3 sequence: CASSQSGQGRDEQFF. CDR3 coding DNA: TGTGCCAGCAGCCAATCCGGACAGGGGCGCGATGAGCAGTTCTTC.

This chain links TRBV4-1 with TRBJ2-7; 7 positions match TRBD2. CDR1 is MGHRA, CDR2 YSYEKL, per germline. The junction had 9 bases not matched to a gene; V was cut back by 4 bases and J by 3 bases. This CDR3 comprises 15 residues. This chain's CDR3 is CASSPTRDYLYEQYF. CDR3 DNA sequence: TGCGCCAGCAGCCCAACCCGGGACTACCTCTACGAGCAGTACTTC.

The rearrangement links TRBV3-1 to TRBJ1-5; perhaps TRBD1 as D (5 bases). The CDR3 extends over 14 amino acids. V was trimmed by 3 bases and J by 2 bases, leaving 8 bases between them. Germline assignment: CDR1 LGHDT and CDR2 YNNKEL (reference sequence). The chain's CDR3 is CASSHGGGNQPQHF. In DNA form, the CDR3 reads TGTGCCAGCAGCCATGGGGGAGGCAATCAGCCCCAGCATTTT.

The CDR3 sequence is CASSELAGGGDTQYF. The CDR3 DNA reads as TGTGCCAGCAGTGAGCTAGCGGGGGGCGGGGATACGCAGTATTTT. The chain links TRBV2 to TRBJ2-3; 11 nucleotides align to TRBD2. Per germline, CDR1 SNHLY and CDR2 FYNNEI. This CDR3 is 15 amino acids long. The J segment lost 6 bases and the V segment lost 3 bases, leaving 5 bases of the junction unmatched.

In this sample, this clonotype turned up a few times. The chain combines TRBV7-6 with TRBJ2-1; 10 bases agree with TRBD1. V was pared by 4 bases and J by 4 bases, with 7 bases of the junction left unmatched. The germline V gene encodes CDR1 SGHVS and CDR2 FNYEAQ. This CDR3 region has 16 residues. CDR3: CASSSYRDRGYNEQFF. Here the CDR3 DNA reads TGTGCCAGCAGCTCGTACCGGGACAGGGGATACAATGAGCAGTTCTTC.

The sample holds many counts of this clonotype. J is TRBJ1-6 and V is TRBV23-1; D uncertain. TRBV23-1 is an ORF, with its function uncertain. There are 15 residues in the CDR3. With 2 bases removed from V and 5 bases from J, the gap between germline ends came to 10 bases. The CDR3 nucleotides read TGCGCCAGCAGTCAAAAGTGGGCGGATAATTCACCCCTCCACTTT. Its translation is CASSQKWADNSPLHF.

This clonotype has a handful of counts. This chain joins TRBV20-1 and TRBJ1-5, with D unresolved. The CDR3 totals 16 residues. Germline V CDR1 and CDR2: DFQATT, SNEGSKA (reference sequence). Trimming left V 0 bases short and J 2 bases short, with 14 bases between. CDR3 nucleotide sequence: TGCAGTGCTAGAGAGGGCAGCCCCTTCGGCAATCAGCCCCAGCATTTT. Protein sequence: CSAREGSPFGNQPQHF.

This clonotype was seen only once. This chain uses TRBV4-1 with TRBJ1-5; D not resolved. V dropped 1 base and J dropped 7 bases, with 14 bases sitting between them. CDR3 length: 15 residues. Germline V CDR1 and CDR2: MGHRA, YSYEKL. The CDR3 DNA follows: TGCGCCAGCAGCCAAGCCGTGGGCGCGGAGCAGCCCCAGCATTTT. Protein sequence: CASSQAVGAEQPQHF.

This clonotype appeared a few times. The chain carries TRBV19 and TRBJ2-5; D possibly uses TRBD1 or TRBD2 (5 bases each). Germline lookup yields CDR1 LNHDA and CDR2 SQIVND (reference sequence). With 5 bases removed from V and 5 bases from J, the gap between germline ends came to 15 bases. This CDR3 contains 14 residues. DNA for the CDR3: TGTGCCAGTAGTGGAGGCGACGAGGGGGAGACCCAGTACTTC. Residues: CASSGGDEGETQYF.

This clonotype has a count of ten or more. The CDR3 nucleotides read TGTGCCAGCAGCGGACAGGCGAACACTGAAGCTTTCTTT. It specifies CASSGQANTEAFF. The rearrangement links TRBV9 to TRBJ1-1; TRBD1 might be the D (6 bases). Germline V gives CDR1 SGDLS, CDR2 YYNGEE. This CDR3 comprises 13 residues. V gave up 3 bases and J gave up 1 base, with 7 bases separating them.

There are many counts of this clonotype. The chain is built from TRBV28 and TRBJ2-3; D uncertain. V was shortened by 6 bases and J by 6 bases, with 19 bases between the two germline ends. The CDR3 runs 15 residues. Per germline, CDR1 MDHEN and CDR2 SYDVKM. Here the CDR3 DNA reads TGTGCCAGCAGCCCCCCGTACCCGGAGCCGGATACGCAGTATTTT. This sequence encodes CASSPPYPEPDTQYF.

This clonotype was seen many times. The V call is TRBV19, the J call TRBJ1-2, with TRBD1 identical over 7 bases. The CDR3 spans 15 residues. V shed 4 bases and J 4 bases; nucleotides not matched to a gene: 9. The germline gives CDR1 LNHDA, CDR2 SQIVND (reference sequence). The CDR3 reads CASSTGQSLRYGYTF. CDR3 in DNA: TGTGCCAGTAGTACGGGACAGTCTTTACGCTATGGCTACACCTTC.

The chain couples TRBV29-1 to TRBJ2-5; D possibly corresponds to TRBD2 (5 bases). Trimming left V 5 bases short and J 3 bases short, with 16 bases between. This CDR3 has 14 amino acids. Germline V gives CDR1 SQVTM, CDR2 ANQGSEA. The CDR3 sequence: CSVLRVGGKETQYF. The CDR3 nucleotides read TGCAGCGTTCTGAGGGTCGGAGGAAAAGAGACCCAGTACTTC.

The gene calls are TRBV29-1 and TRBJ1-3; D is unresolved. Germline V gene lookup returns CDR1 SQVTM and CDR2 ANQGSEA. V gave up 6 bases and J gave up 3 bases, with 6 bases separating them. This CDR3 has 11 residues. CDR3 in DNA: TGCAGCGTGGGGAGTGGAAACACCATATATTTT. This translates into CSVGSGNTIYF.

This clonotype was seen at least ten times. The gene calls are TRBV7-6 and TRBJ2-5; 7 bases align to TRBD1. The V and J ends lost 4 bases and 2 bases, in that order; junction bases with no gene match: 4. This CDR3 contains 14 residues. In germline, CDR1 is SGHVS, CDR2 FNYEAQ. CDR3 DNA sequence: TGTGCCAGCAGCTACCAGGGGGTTCAAGAGACCCAGTACTTC. As protein: CASSYQGVQETQYF.

The chain couples TRBV2 to TRBJ1-1; unclear D gene. Germline CDR1 SNHLY, CDR2 FYNNEI. This CDR3 is built from 14 residues. Deletions cut 2 bases from V and 3 bases from J, with 10 bases between. CDR3 nucleotides: TGTGCCAGCAGTGAATTCGGGGAGGACACTGAAGCTTTCTTT. Protein product: CASSEFGEDTEAFF.

The chain combines TRBV7-2 with TRBJ1-6; 8 bases match TRBD1. V shed 4 bases and J 4 bases; nucleotides not matched to a gene: 6. Germline lookup yields CDR1 SGHTA and CDR2 FQGNSA. This CDR3 region has 16 residues. Written as DNA, the CDR3 is TGTGCCAGCAGCTCTGGACAGGGATCTTATAATTCACCCCTCCACTTT. Residues: CASSSGQGSYNSPLHF.

Ten or more counts support this clonotype. V usage is TRBV4-1 and J usage is TRBJ2-1; D possibly corresponds to TRBD1 (5 bases). Germline lookup yields CDR1 MGHRA and CDR2 YSYEKL. This CDR3 is built from 12 residues. V lost 6 bases, J lost 10 bases, and 13 bases lay in between. The CDR3 coding sequence is TGCGCCAGCAGTCACCCTAGGGGAGAGCAGTTCTTC. Its translation: CASSHPRGEQFF.

The V call is TRBV30, the J call TRBJ1-2; D uncertain. CDR1 is GTSNPN and CDR2 is SVGIG in the germline V gene (reference sequence). Trimming took off 2 bases at V and 7 bases at J, with 14 bases between the two ends. The CDR3 length is 13 residues. The DNA for the CDR3 is TGTGCCTGGAGTCCAGGACCAGCTGGTGGCTACACCTTC. Translation: CAWSPGPAGGYTF.

The genes are TRBV5-1 and TRBJ2-2, with D possibly being TRBD1 (5 bases). The CDR3 extends over 15 amino acids. V dropped 2 bases and J dropped 3 bases, with 11 bases sitting between them. Germline V gene data show CDR1 as SGHRS and CDR2 as YFSETQ. For the CDR3, the DNA is TGCGCCAGCAGCTTACCTTTGACAGACACCGGGGAGCTGTTTTTT. Its protein product is CASSLPLTDTGELFF.

Only a few counts were recorded for this clonotype. The chain couples TRBV5-6 to TRBJ2-7; D may be TRBD2 (6 bases). CDR3 size: 16 residues. The germline CDR1 and CDR2 sequences are SGHDT and YYEEEE. The V end lost 6 bases, the J end lost 2 bases, and 21 bases lay between the germline ends. The DNA for the CDR3 is TGTGCCAGCACCCTGCTCGGGGACTCGTCTGCCTACGAGCAGTACTTC. This sequence encodes CASTLLGDSSAYEQYF.

This clonotype was counted ten times or more. The chain combines TRBV3-1 with TRBJ1-5; TRBD1 matches 12 bases. Looked up from germline, CDR1 is LGHDT and CDR2 is YNNKEL (reference sequence). The CDR3 spans 20 residues. The junction had 14 bases not matched to a gene; V was cut back by 4 bases and J by 1 base. CDR3 in DNA: TGTGCCAGCAGCCTCTCTCTGCCGGGACAGGGGGCGCGGAGCAATCAGCCCCAGCATTTT. Translation: CASSLSLPGQGARSNQPQHF. The entire variable domain, with the rest obtained from reference TRBV3-1 and TRBJ1-5, is as follows: DTAVSQTPKYLVTQMGNDKSIKCEQNLGHDTMYWYKQDSKKFLKIMFSYNNKELIINETVPNRFSPKSPDKAHLNLHINSLELGDSAVYFCASSLSLPGQGARSNQPQHFGDGTRLSIL.